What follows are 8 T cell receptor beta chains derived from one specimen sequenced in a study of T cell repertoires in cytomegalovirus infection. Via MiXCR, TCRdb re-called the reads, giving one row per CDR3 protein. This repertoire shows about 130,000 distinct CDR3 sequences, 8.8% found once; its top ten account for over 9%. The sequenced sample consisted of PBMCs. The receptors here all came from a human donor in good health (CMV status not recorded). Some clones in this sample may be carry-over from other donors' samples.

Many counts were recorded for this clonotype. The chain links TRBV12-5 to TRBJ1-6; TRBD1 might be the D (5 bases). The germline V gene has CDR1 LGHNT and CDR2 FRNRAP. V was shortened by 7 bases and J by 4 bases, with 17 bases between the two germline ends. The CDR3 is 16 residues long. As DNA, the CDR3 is TGTGCTAGTGCCCTATCCGGGACCGGGTATAATTCACCCCTCCACTTT. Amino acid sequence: CASALSGTGYNSPLHF.

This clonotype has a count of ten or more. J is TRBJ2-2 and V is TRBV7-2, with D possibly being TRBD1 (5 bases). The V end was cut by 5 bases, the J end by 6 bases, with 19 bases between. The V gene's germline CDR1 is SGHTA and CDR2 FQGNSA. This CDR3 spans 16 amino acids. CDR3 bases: TGTGCCAGCAGCCCCCAAGGTCCTAGGGGTCCCGGGGAGCTGTTTTTT. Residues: CASSPQGPRGPGELFF.

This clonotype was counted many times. CDR3 bases: TGTGCCAGCAGTTTATTAGACTCTGGGGCCAACGTCCTGACTTTC. This encodes CASSLLDSGANVLTF. The rearrangement joins TRBV28 to TRBJ2-6, with D unclear. This CDR3 contains 15 residues. The germline V gene has CDR1 MDHEN and CDR2 SYDVKM. V was pared by 1 base and J by 0 bases, with 4 bases between.

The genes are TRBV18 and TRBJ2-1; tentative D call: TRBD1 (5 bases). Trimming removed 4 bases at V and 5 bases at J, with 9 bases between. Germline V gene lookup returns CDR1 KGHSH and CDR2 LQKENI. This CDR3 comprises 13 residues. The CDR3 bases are TGTGCCAGCTCACAGGTGACAGACAATGAGCAGTTCTTC. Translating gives CASSQVTDNEQFF. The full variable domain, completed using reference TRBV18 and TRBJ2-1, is NAGVMQNPRHLVRRRGQEARLRCSPMKGHSHVYWYRQLPEEGLKFMVYLQKENIIDESGMPKERFSAEFPKEGPSILRIQQVVRGDSAAYFCASSQVTDNEQFFGPGTRLTVL.

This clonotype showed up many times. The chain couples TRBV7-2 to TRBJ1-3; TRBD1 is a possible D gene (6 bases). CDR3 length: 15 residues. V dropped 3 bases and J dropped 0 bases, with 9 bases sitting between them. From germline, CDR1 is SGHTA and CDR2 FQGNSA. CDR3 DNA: TGTGCCAGCAGCTTCGACAGGAGCTCTGGAAACACCATATATTTT. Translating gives CASSFDRSSGNTIYF. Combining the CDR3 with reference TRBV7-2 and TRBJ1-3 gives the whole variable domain GAGVSQSPSNKVTEKGKDVELRCDPISGHTALYWYRQSLGQGLEFLIYFQGNSAPDKSGLPSDRFSAERTGGSVSTLTIQRTQQEDSAVYLCASSFDRSSGNTIYFGEGSWLTVV.

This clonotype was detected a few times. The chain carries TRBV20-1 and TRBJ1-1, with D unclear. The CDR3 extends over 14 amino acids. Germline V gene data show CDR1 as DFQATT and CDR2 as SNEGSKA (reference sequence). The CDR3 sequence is CSAVKGFLNTEAFF. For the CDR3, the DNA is TGCAGCGCCGTGAAGGGTTTTTTGAACACTGAAGCTTTCTTT.

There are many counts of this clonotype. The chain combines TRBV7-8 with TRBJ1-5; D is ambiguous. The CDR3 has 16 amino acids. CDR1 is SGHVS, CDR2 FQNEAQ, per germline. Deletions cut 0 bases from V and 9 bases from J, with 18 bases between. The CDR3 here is CASSLAGRGVGSPQHF. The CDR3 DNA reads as TGTGCCAGCAGCTTAGCTGGACGGGGAGTGGGCTCGCCCCAGCATTTT.

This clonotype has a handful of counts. The CDR3 DNA reads TGTGCCAGCAGCGTAGACCCCAGCGGGGGGATCCAAGAGACCCAGTACTTC. This encodes CASSVDPSGGIQETQYF. V gene TRBV9 combines with J gene TRBJ2-5; 9 positions match TRBD2. The CDR3 is 17 amino acids. The germline CDR1 and CDR2 sequences are SGDLS and YYNGEE. V gave up 0 bases and J gave up 1 base; unmatched junction bases: 7.